This TCR beta chain was documented in a study of vaccination and CD4 T cells after COVID-19. By sample fraction, this clonotype is medium-sized. What it recognizes is unknown. Sequencing of the DNA from cultured CD4+ T cells was carried out with the Oncomine TCR Beta short-read assay. Genomic DNA was extracted from cultured CD4+ T cells. TCRdb independently ran MiXCR on the PCR reads; one entry per CDR3 protein. The sample yields about 10,000 distinct CDR3 sequences, roughly 28% seen once. The sample's treatment: approximately nine-day PBMC culture with coronavirus spike peptide pools or control peptides (ViraFEST assay). In the ViraFEST assay, peptide-pool expansion preceded TCR sequencing of expanded clonotypes. After being plated at roughly 2.2 million per well, PBMCs were cultured with roughly 9.5 IU/ml IL-2 and approximately 9.6 ug/ml peptide pools. V gave up 1 base and J gave up 9 bases, with 22 bases separating them. The CDR3 length is 18 residues. Germline-derived CDR1 and CDR2 are LNHDA and SQIVND (reference sequence).

This clonotype was obtained from a human donor who had recovered from COVID-19. This chain connects TRBV19 to TRBJ1-6; D is perhaps TRBD1 (6 bases). This specimen was CD4+ T cells from blood, cultured in vitro, taken after SARS-CoV-2 vaccination. The CDR3 reads CASSIVGALGTPTSPLHF. Written as DNA, the CDR3 is TGTGCCAGTAGTATAGTGGGTGCGCTCGGGACACCCACTTCACCCCTCCACTTT.